This TCR beta chain emerged from a study of PD-1 blockade in classical Hodgkin lymphoma. Study information: Patients received nivolumab 3 mg/kg intravenously every 2 weeks. The study, taken as a whole, reports: The CD4+ diversity rise by C4D1 was clearest in complete responders.

The table came from immunoSEQ multiplex PCR; TCRdb's copy has only in-frame clones and leaves some out. The data show fewer than 100,000 clones, roughly 91% seen once. Stated time point: cycle 4 day 1 (C4D1), after more than five weeks of nivolumab. All patients experienced relapse after autologous stem cell transplantation, and brentuximab vedotin exposure was variable. Complete response, partial response or progressive disease was recorded as best response. A remark on this clone: Antigen: not known.

CDR1 SGDLS and CDR2 YYNGEE come from the germline V gene. The CDR3 sequence is 14 residues long. Trimming cost V 4 bases and J 2 bases; bases outside gene matches: 5. The chain is built from TRBV9 and TRBJ2-7, with 8 bases identical to TRBD2. The source was peripheral blood mononuclear cells (PBMCs), collected before the fourth cycle of nivolumab. This clonotype was obtained from a human donor with classical Hodgkin lymphoma. The CDR3 DNA reads as TGTGCCAGCAGCCCCGGACTAGCAGCCTACGAGCAGTACTTC. Translated: CASSPGLAAYEQYF.